The present entry profiles one T cell receptor beta chain with its context. The data originate from a study of blood T cell repertoires in COVID-19. Study details: Sites across the United States, Italy and Spain contributed samples from acute and convalescent COVID-19. T cells, B-cell-depleted T cells, or PBMCs supplied cDNA or gDNA.

The authors' processing: Using reference gene primer amplification, nucleated cell counts were estimated. This table comes from immunoSEQ multiplex PCR, and its TCRdb copy is limited to in-frame clones, with some not included. V, J and clone size derive from that table, while D and trimming were established from the DNA sequence. The table records 30,000 to 40,000 clones, approximately 80% of them present only once. The V segment lost 2 bases and the J segment 8 bases; nucleotides outside the gene matches: 1. Germline V gene sequence: CDR1 KGHSH, CDR2 LQKENI. CDR3 size: 13 residues. Sequenced input: peripheral blood. The sequence came from an older man with acute or convalescent COVID-19. This sequence joins TRBV18 and TRBJ1-4; 8 nucleotides agree with TRBD1. CDR3 loop: CASSPGQGEKLFF. The CDR3 DNA sequence: TGTGCCAGCTCACCAGGACAGGGAGAAAAACTGTTTTTT.